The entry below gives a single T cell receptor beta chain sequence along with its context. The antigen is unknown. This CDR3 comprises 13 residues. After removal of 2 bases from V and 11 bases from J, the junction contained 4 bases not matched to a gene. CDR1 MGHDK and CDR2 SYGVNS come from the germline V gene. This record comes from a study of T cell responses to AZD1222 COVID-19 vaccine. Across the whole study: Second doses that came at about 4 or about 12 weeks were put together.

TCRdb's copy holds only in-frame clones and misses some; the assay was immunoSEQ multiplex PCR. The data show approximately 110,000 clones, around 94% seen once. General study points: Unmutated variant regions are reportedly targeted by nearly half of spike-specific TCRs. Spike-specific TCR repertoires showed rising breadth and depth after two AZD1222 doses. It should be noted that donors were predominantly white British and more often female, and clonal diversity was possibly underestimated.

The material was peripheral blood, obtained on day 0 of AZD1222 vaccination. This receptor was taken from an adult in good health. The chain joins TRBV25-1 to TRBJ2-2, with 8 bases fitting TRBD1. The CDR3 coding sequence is TGTGCCAGCAGTGAACAGGGGGCGTCCGAGCTGTTTTTT. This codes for CASSEQGASELFF.